These 29 T cell receptor beta chains came from one sample sequenced in a study of blood T cell repertoires in COVID-19. Profiling relied on immunoSEQ multiplex PCR, and the TCRdb table lists in-frame clones only, not all of them. The sample includes 150,000 to 200,000 clones, approximately 90% of them seen just once. Sequenced material: peripheral blood. The origin of the receptors is a young man with active or convalescent COVID-19.

The chain couples TRBV7-8 to TRBJ1-1; D gene uncertain. Trimming removed 5 bases at V and 5 bases at J, with 6 bases between. The CDR3 is 11 residues long. Germline loops: CDR1 SGHVS, CDR2 FQNEAQ. The CDR3 bases are TGTGCCAGCAGCCCCAGGACTGAAGCTTTCTTT. Residues: CASSPRTEAFF.

This chain links TRBV11-2 with TRBJ2-3; D perhaps matches TRBD2 (6 bases). Trimming removed 2 bases at V and 1 base at J, with 10 bases between. Germline loops: CDR1 SGHAT, CDR2 FQNNGV. The length of the CDR3 is 15 residues. The CDR3 is CASSLSGSGTDTQYF. CDR3 nucleotides: TGTGCCAGCAGCTTATCCGGGAGTGGCACAGATACGCAGTATTTT. The full variable domain, with the rest looked up from reference TRBV11-2 and TRBJ2-3, is EAGVAQSPRYKIIEKRQSVAFWCNPISGHATLYWYQQILGQGPKLLIQFQNNGVVDDSQLPKDRFSAERLKGVDSTLKIQPAKLEDSAVYLCASSLSGSGTDTQYFGPGTRLTVL.

The chain recombines TRBV11-2 with TRBJ1-3; D is unresolved. V shed 3 bases and J shed 1 base, with 10 bases lying between them. Germline CDR1 and CDR2: SGHAT and FQNNGV. The CDR3 runs 15 residues. The CDR3: CASSLERMSGNTIYF. The CDR3 DNA reads TGTGCCAGCAGCTTGGAGAGGATGTCTGGAAACACCATATATTTT.

J is TRBJ1-1 and V is TRBV5-1; TRBD1 aligns across 8 bases. The trim removed 4 bases at V and 3 bases at J, leaving 8 bases unmatched. The CDR3 runs to 15 residues. In germline, CDR1 is SGHRS, CDR2 YFSETQ. The CDR3 spells CASSPNTGGDTEAFF. The CDR3 DNA follows: TGCGCCAGCAGCCCGAATACAGGGGGGGACACTGAAGCTTTCTTT. Drawing the rest from reference TRBV5-1 and TRBJ1-1, the complete variable domain is KAGVTQTPRYLIKTRGQQVTLSCSPISGHRSVSWYQQTPGQGLQFLFEYFSETQRNKGNFPGRFSGRQFSNSRSEMNVSTLELGDSALYLCASSPNTGGDTEAFFGQGTRLTVV.

V is TRBV3-1 (or the pseudogene TRBV3-2) and J is TRBJ2-7; weak D call: TRBD2 (5 bases). From germline, CDR1 is LGHDT and CDR2 YNNKEL (reference sequence). The CDR3 has 16 residues. The V end was cut by 1 base, the J end by 1 base, with 14 bases between. The DNA of the CDR3 is TGTGCCAGCAGCCAAGGCGGAGGAGCAGTGTCCTACGAGCAGTACTTC. This gives the protein CASSQGGGAVSYEQYF.

CDR3 region: CASSLDGGTGSGNTIYF. The CDR3, as DNA: TGTGCCAGCAGCTTGGATGGGGGGACAGGTTCTGGAAACACCATATATTTT. This chain connects TRBV5-4 to TRBJ1-3, with TRBD1 matching 8 bases. This CDR3 is 17 amino acids long. CDR1 and CDR2 (germline): SGHNT, YYREEE (reference sequence). Trimming at V came to 0 bases and at J to 1 base, leaving 6 bases not matched to a gene.

The V gene is TRBV10-2, the J gene TRBJ2-3; 12 bases are a match to TRBD1. CDR1 WSHSY and CDR2 SAAADI come from the germline V gene. This CDR3 has 14 residues. V trimming: 7 bases; J trimming: 4 bases; junction bases outside the gene matches: 3. The CDR3 reads CASKGTGGADTQYF. Written as DNA, the CDR3 is TGCGCCAGCAAGGGGACAGGGGGCGCAGATACGCAGTATTTT.

The V gene is TRBV6-5, the J gene TRBJ1-4; the match to TRBD1 covers 9 bases. V was clipped by 2 bases and J by 7 bases; unmatched bases: 5. Germline CDR1 is MNHEY and CDR2 is SVGAGI. This CDR3 comprises 15 residues. CDR3 sequence reads: CASSYRDRASEKLFF. The CDR3 DNA reads as TGTGCCAGCAGTTACCGGGACAGGGCAAGTGAAAAACTGTTTTTT.

This chain connects TRBV28 to TRBJ1-5, with D unclear. The germline CDR1 and CDR2 sequences are MDHEN and SYDVKM. V dropped 4 bases and J dropped 5 bases, with 18 bases sitting between them. This CDR3 has 16 amino acids. DNA of the CDR3: TGTGCCAGCAGTTCCCCCGGCCGCGTGGGAGATCAGCCCCAGCATTTT. This encodes CASSSPGRVGDQPQHF.

This chain links TRBV19 with TRBJ1-2; D perhaps matches TRBD1 (5 bases). Germline CDR1 LNHDA, CDR2 SQIVND (reference sequence). The CDR3 spans 16 residues. Trimming stripped 1 base from V and 5 bases from J, with 17 bases between. CDR3 residues: CASSIGARTGGYGYTF. The CDR3, as DNA: TGTGCCAGTAGTATAGGGGCCCGGACCGGGGGATATGGCTACACCTTC. Supplemented by reference TRBV19 and TRBJ1-2, the full variable domain reads DGGITQSPKYLFRKEGQNVTLSCEQNLNHDAMYWYRQDPGQGLRLIYYSQIVNDFQKGDIAEGYSVSREKKESFPLTVTSAQKNPTAFYLCASSIGARTGGYGYTFGSGTRLTVV.

This rearrangement joins TRBV24-1 to TRBJ2-3; 8 bases match TRBD2. V lost 11 bases, J lost 0 bases, and 3 bases stayed unmatched. Germline CDR1 and CDR2: KGHDR and SFDVKD. The CDR3 spans 13 residues. This CDR3 is CASSGESTDTQYF. The CDR3 coding sequence is TGTGCCAGTAGCGGGGAGAGCACAGATACGCAGTATTTT.

V is TRBV5-6 and J is TRBJ1-3; D unresolved. The CDR3 length is 15 residues. The ends were cut back, 2 bases at V and 0 bases at J, with 9 bases in the middle. Germline V lookup: CDR1 SGHDT, CDR2 YYEEEE. CDR3 DNA: TGTGCCAGCAGCTTTCCGGGGTTCTCTGGAAACACCATATATTTT. Its protein is CASSFPGFSGNTIYF.

The chain recombines TRBV6-6 with TRBJ1-1, with D possibly TRBD1 on 5 matching bases. This CDR3 is built from 14 residues. V lost 2 bases and J lost 6, with 13 bases in between. The germline CDR1 and CDR2 sequences are MNHNY and SVGAGI (reference sequence). The CDR3 region has the DNA TGTGCCAGCAGTTACGGCGTGGACAACCCTGAAGCTTTCTTT. Translated, it gives CASSYGVDNPEAFF.

V usage is TRBV12-1 and J usage is TRBJ2-7; the table's D call, TRBD1, has no DNA check behind it. TRBV12-1 is recorded as a pseudogene. This CDR3 comprises 13 residues. CDR3 nucleotides: TGTGCCAGCAGCCCCGACATAACCTACGAGCAGTACTTC. This translates into CASSPDITYEQYF.

This sequence joins TRBV2 and TRBJ1-5; TRBD1 agrees at 11 bases. This CDR3 contains 15 residues. After removal of 6 bases from V and 2 bases from J, the junction contained 3 bases not matched to a gene. The germline V gene encodes CDR1 SNHLY and CDR2 FYNNEI. The CDR3 here is CASRQDRGRNQPQHF. The CDR3 coding sequence is TGTGCCAGCAGACAGGACAGGGGGCGCAATCAGCCCCAGCATTTT.

The CDR3, as DNA: TGTGCCAGCAGCCCTCACAGGGGGCTTAATGAAAAACTGTTTTTT. Amino acids: CASSPHRGLNEKLFF. This chain connects TRBV9 to TRBJ1-4; 9 nucleotides line up with TRBD1. This CDR3 contains 15 residues. V was clipped by 4 bases and J by 4 bases; unmatched bases: 5. The V gene's germline CDR1 is SGDLS and CDR2 YYNGEE.

This clone appeared once. V is TRBV6-6 and J is TRBJ1-2; TRBD1 matches 9 bases. Germline assignment: CDR1 MNHNY and CDR2 SVGAGI (reference sequence). J was trimmed by 1 base and V by 6 bases; bases with no gene match: 12. The CDR3 covers 17 residues. In DNA form, the CDR3 reads TGTGCCAGCAGCCGAGGACAGGGGAGTAGGAATAACTATGGCTACACCTTC. Protein product: CASSRGQGSRNNYGYTF.

This chain connects TRBV11-2 to TRBJ1-2; D unclear. The CDR3 is 14 residues long. Germline V CDR1 and CDR2: SGHAT, FQNNGV. The V end lost 1 base, the J end lost 3 bases, and 9 bases lay between the germline ends. The CDR3 here is CASSLVTSDYGYTF. The CDR3 coding sequence is TGTGCCAGCAGCTTAGTAACCTCGGACTATGGCTACACCTTC.

The CDR3 spells CATSSRQGMAGELFF. The CDR3 nucleotides read TGTGCCACCAGCAGCCGACAGGGGATGGCCGGGGAGCTGTTTTTT. The chain is built from TRBV15 and TRBJ2-2; TRBD1 agrees at 8 bases. Germline trimming cut 3 bases from V and 6 bases from J; bases unmatched to any gene: 6. The CDR3 sequence is 15 residues long. Germline-derived CDR1 and CDR2 are LNHNV and YYDKDF (reference sequence).

The chain links TRBV19 to TRBJ1-3, with D hard to call. CDR1 is LNHDA and CDR2 is SQIVND in the germline V gene (reference sequence). This CDR3 has 13 amino acids. The ends were cut back, 5 bases at V and 0 bases at J, with 5 bases in the middle. The CDR3 is CASSVLSGNTIYF. For the CDR3, the DNA is TGTGCCAGTAGTGTACTCTCTGGAAACACCATATATTTT.

V gene TRBV27 combines with J gene TRBJ2-6, with D unresolved. Trimming cost V 6 bases and J 0 bases, with 9 bases left between them. Germline-derived CDR1 and CDR2 are MNHEY and SMNVEV (reference sequence). The CDR3 is made up of 15 amino acids. CDR3 in amino acids: CASRAGFSGANVLTF. The CDR3 DNA sequence: TGTGCCAGCAGGGCCGGGTTCTCTGGGGCCAACGTCCTGACTTTC.

The gene calls are TRBV4-1 and TRBJ1-1; 7 positions agree with TRBD1. This CDR3 is 15 amino acids long. V was pared by 1 base and J by 1 base, with 3 bases of the junction left unmatched. Germline V gives CDR1 MGHRA, CDR2 YSYEKL. DNA for the CDR3: TGCGCCAGCAGCCAAGCTCGGACAGGGAACACTGAAGCTTTCTTT. Amino acid sequence: CASSQARTGNTEAFF.

This clone was recorded at least ten times. The rearrangement uses TRBV18 and TRBJ1-5; possibly TRBD1 for D (5 bases). Trimming pared 4 bases from V and 6 bases from J, leaving 22 bases between. The CDR3 consists of 17 residues. Germline values: CDR1 KGHSH, CDR2 LQKENI. CDR3 coding DNA: TGTGCCAGCTCACGCTATAGGCAGGGCCCCGAGTGTCAGCCCCAGCATTTT. Amino acids: CASSRYRQGPECQPQHF.

The V and J genes are TRBV12-3 or TRBV12-4 and TRBJ2-3; 7 nucleotides agree with TRBD2. The CDR3 length is 13 residues. With 4 bases clipped from V and 6 bases from J, the junction kept 4 bases outside the gene matches. The DNA for the CDR3 is TGTGCCAGCAGTTGGGCGGGGGAGGATACGCAGTATTTT. It is translated as CASSWAGEDTQYF.

The chain is built from TRBV27 and TRBJ2-7; TRBD1 aligns across 12 bases. This CDR3 region has 15 residues. Germline-derived CDR1 and CDR2 are MNHEY and SMNVEV (reference sequence). V was clipped by 6 bases and J by 7 bases; unmatched bases: 10. The CDR3 sequence: CASSWGGQGAREQYF. The CDR3 nucleotides read TGTGCCAGCAGCTGGGGGGGACAGGGGGCGCGGGAGCAGTACTTC.

The chain is built from TRBV6-2 or TRBV6-3 and TRBJ1-5, with D unresolved. Trimming removed 5 bases at V and 7 bases at J, with 18 bases between. This CDR3 comprises 15 residues. Germline V gene data show CDR1 as MNHEY and CDR2 as SVGEGT. In DNA form, the CDR3 reads TGTGCCAGCAGTGGCACCTCAGATTTTACCCAGCCCCAGCATTTT. Translating gives CASSGTSDFTQPQHF.

This rearrangement joins TRBV6-5 to TRBJ1-6; D gene unclear. The V end lost 6 bases, the J end lost 3 bases, and 9 bases lay between the germline ends. There are 14 residues in the CDR3. Germline V CDR1 and CDR2: MNHEY, SVGAGI. In DNA form, the CDR3 reads TGTGCCAGCAGACAGAAAAACTATAATTCACCCCTCCACTTT. This translates into CASRQKNYNSPLHF.

The chain employs TRBV7-9 and TRBJ1-4, with TRBD1 identical over 8 bases. The CDR3 is 15 residues long. Losses at the gene ends were 4 bases for V and 5 bases for J; bases not matched to a gene: 6. Germline V gene data show CDR1 as SEHNR and CDR2 as FQNEAQ (reference sequence). The CDR3 spells CASSSAGQGNEKLFF. CDR3 DNA: TGTGCCAGCAGCTCTGCCGGACAGGGAAATGAAAAACTGTTTTTT.

The rearrangement uses TRBV2 and TRBJ2-7; D perhaps matches TRBD2 (5 bases). The CDR3 has 12 amino acids. V gave up 5 bases and J gave up 3 bases, with 8 bases separating them. Germline V CDR1 and CDR2: SNHLY, FYNNEI. The CDR3: CASSLTSYEQYF. In DNA, the CDR3 is TGTGCCAGCAGTTTAACTAGCTACGAGCAGTACTTC.